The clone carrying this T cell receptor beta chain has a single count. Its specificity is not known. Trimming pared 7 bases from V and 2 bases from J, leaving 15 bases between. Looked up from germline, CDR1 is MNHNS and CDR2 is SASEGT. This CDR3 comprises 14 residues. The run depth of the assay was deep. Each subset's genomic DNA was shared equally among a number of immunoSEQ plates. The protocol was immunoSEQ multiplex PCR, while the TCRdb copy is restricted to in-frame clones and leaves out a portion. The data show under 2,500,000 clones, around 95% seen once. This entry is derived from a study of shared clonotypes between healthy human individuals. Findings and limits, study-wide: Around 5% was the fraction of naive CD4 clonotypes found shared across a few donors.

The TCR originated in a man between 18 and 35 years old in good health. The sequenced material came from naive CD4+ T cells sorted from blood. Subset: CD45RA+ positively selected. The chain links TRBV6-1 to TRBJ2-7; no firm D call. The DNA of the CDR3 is TGTGCCAGCATTGGAACCCCCTCGGCCTACGAGCAGTACTTC. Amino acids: CASIGTPSAYEQYF.